This TCR beta chain was profiled in a study of blood T cell repertoires in COVID-19. The wider study: The samples span acute and convalescent COVID-19 from the United States, Italy and Spain.

Trimming cost V 7 bases and J 6 bases, with 16 bases left between them. Germline CDR1 MNHEY, CDR2 SVGAGI. This CDR3 contains 14 residues. Per the study methods: It was from reference gene primer amplification that nucleated cell counts were estimated. Data came from immunoSEQ multiplex PCR; TCRdb stores just in-frame clones and leaves some out. That table supplies the V and J calls and clone size; D and trimming were determined from the DNA. This table holds around 280,000 clones, roughly 86% found once. V usage is TRBV6-5 and J usage is TRBJ1-3; possible D gene TRBD1, 5 bases. What was sequenced was peripheral blood. This receptor was taken from a woman in her twenties or thirties who had recovered from COVID-19. The CDR3 coding sequence is TGTGCCAGCAAGGATGGGACTTCTATAAACACCATATATTTT. Translated: CASKDGTSINTIYF.